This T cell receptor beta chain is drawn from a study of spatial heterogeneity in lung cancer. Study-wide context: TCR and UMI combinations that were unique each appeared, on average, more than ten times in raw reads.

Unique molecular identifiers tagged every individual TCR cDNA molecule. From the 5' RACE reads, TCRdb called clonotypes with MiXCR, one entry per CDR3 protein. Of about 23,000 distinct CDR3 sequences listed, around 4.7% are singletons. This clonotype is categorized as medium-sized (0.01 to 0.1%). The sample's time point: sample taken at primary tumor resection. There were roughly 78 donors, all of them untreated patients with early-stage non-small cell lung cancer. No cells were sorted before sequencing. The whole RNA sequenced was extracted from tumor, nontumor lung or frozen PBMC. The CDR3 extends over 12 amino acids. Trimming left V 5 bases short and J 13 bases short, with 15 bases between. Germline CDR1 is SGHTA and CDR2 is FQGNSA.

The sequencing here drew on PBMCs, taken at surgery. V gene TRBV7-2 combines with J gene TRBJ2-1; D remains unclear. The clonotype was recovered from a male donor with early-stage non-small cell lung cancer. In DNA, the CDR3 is TGTGCCAGCAGCCCTACAAAAGGACGTCAGTTCTTC. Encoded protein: CASSPTKGRQFF. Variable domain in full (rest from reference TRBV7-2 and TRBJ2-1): GAGVSQSPSNKVTEKGKDVELRCDPISGHTALYWYRQSLGQGLEFLIYFQGNSAPDKSGLPSDRFSAERTGGSVSTLTIQRTQQEDSAVYLCASSPTKGRQFFGPGTRLTVL.